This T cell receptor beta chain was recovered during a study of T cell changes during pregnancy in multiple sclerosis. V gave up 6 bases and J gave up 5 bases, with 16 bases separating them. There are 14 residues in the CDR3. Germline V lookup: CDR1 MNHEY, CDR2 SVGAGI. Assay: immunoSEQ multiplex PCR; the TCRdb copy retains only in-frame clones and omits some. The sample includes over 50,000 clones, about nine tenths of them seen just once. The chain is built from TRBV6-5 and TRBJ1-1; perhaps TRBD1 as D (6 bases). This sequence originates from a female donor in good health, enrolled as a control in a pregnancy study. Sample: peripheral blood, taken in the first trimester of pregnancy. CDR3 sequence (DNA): TGTGCCAGCAGATTCCCAGGGGATCGGACTGAAGCTTTCTTT. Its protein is CASRFPGDRTEAFF.